The T cell receptor (beta chain) under discussion was sequenced for a study of monozygotic twins with inflammatory bowel disease. Study-level findings and limits: Among patients, repertoires may have gained variability from differing immunosuppressive treatments.

This CDR3 region has 15 residues. Phlebotomy per donor yielded a single 2.5 ml blood sample. Details on this clonotype: Antigen: not known.

The input for each TCR library was roughly 3,800 ng of total RNA. Reanalyzing the 5' RACE reads, TCRdb keeps one entry per CDR3 protein, without DNA. The ten most abundant clones cover around 2.6% of a sample with approximately 400,000 distinct CDR3 sequences. The V gene is TRBV12-3 or TRBV12-4, the J gene TRBJ2-5; TCRdb's assignment of TRBD1 cannot be checked, as there is no DNA. The sequence came from a human donor with ulcerative colitis or Crohn's disease, or a healthy co-twin of an affected twin (not recorded which). Sequencing used blood. CDR3 in amino acids: CASSPLGSDQETQYF.